Presented here are 28 T cell receptor beta chains from one specimen sequenced in a study of T cells in Graves' hyperthyroidism and ophthalmopathy. Using RNA transcripts as the source, TCR beta CDR3 regions were amplified. The primer set for the first-round RT-PCR of the TCR CDR3 was HTBI. One entry per CDR3 protein results from TCRdb running MiXCR on the multiplex PCR reads. Here the sample spans 340,000 or so distinct CDR3 sequences, roughly a fifth being singletons. Source material: blood. Receptors were obtained from a woman aged 50 to 60 with Graves' hyperthyroidism.

This clonotype was counted at least ten times. The CDR3 coding sequence is TGTGCCAGCAAAATCGACAGGCTTAGCAATCAGCCCCAGCATTTT. Translation gives CASKIDRLSNQPQHF. The rearrangement uses TRBV2 and TRBJ1-5, with D maybe TRBD1 (6 bases). There are 15 residues in the CDR3. Between the trimmed V and J ends, which lost 7 bases and 0 bases, there was a span of 13 bases. In germline, CDR1 is SNHLY, CDR2 FYNNEI.

In the case of this clonotype: This may arise from a read error, as a much more abundant clone is one base away. The chain carries TRBV20-1 and TRBJ2-7; TRBD1 matches at 10 bases. CDR3 length: 15 amino acids. In germline, CDR1 is DFQATT, CDR2 SNEGSKA (reference sequence). CDR3 nucleotide sequence: TGCAGTGCTAGAGTACCGGGACAGGGGCTTTACGAGCAGGACTTC. Translating it yields CSARVPGQGLYEQDF.

This clonotype was detected ten times or more. The chain is built from TRBV13 and TRBJ2-7; no reliable D call. V lost 6 bases to trimming and J lost 1 base, with 10 bases between them. This CDR3 has 13 amino acids. Germline CDR1 PRHDT, CDR2 FYEKMQ (reference sequence). The CDR3: CASRRGRSYEQYF. The CDR3 DNA sequence: TGTGCCAGCAGGAGAGGACGGTCCTACGAGCAGTACTTC.

Many counts were recorded for this clonotype. The genes are TRBV11-2 and TRBJ2-1, with 7 bases aligning to TRBD2. CDR3 size: 15 residues. V dropped 4 bases and J dropped 2; count of bases not matched to a gene: 5. In germline, CDR1 is SGHAT, CDR2 FQNNGV. The CDR3 DNA follows: TGTGCCAGCAGCTCTGGCGGGAGCACCTACAATGAGCAGTTCTTC. This encodes CASSSGGSTYNEQFF.

This clonotype has ten or more counts. This chain uses TRBV5-8 with TRBJ2-1; no reliable D call. There are 13 residues in the CDR3. The germline V gene encodes CDR1 SGHTS and CDR2 YDEGEE. Trimming pared 4 bases from V and 7 bases from J, leaving 12 bases between. DNA for the CDR3: TGTGCCAGCAGCCCGGTGGGCACTAATGAGCAGTTCTTC. As protein: CASSPVGTNEQFF.

This clonotype was seen many times. The J gene is TRBJ1-1, the V gene TRBV28, with D unclear. Trimming stripped 1 base from V and 2 bases from J, with 8 bases between. CDR1 MDHEN and CDR2 SYDVKM come from the germline V gene. This CDR3 is built from 14 residues. CDR3 in DNA: TGTGCCAGCAGTTTATTGGGGTTTAACACTGAAGCTTTCTTT. Encoded protein: CASSLLGFNTEAFF.

This clonotype turned up a few times. A read error may be the cause here, since a much bigger clone is one base away. The rearrangement links TRBV28 to TRBJ2-1; the match to TRBD2 covers 11 bases. The CDR3 has 14 amino acids. The junction had 7 bases not matched to a gene; V was cut back by 8 bases and J by 7 bases. The germline gives CDR1 MDHEN, CDR2 SYDVKM. The DNA of the CDR3 is TGTGCCAGCGGACTAGCGGGCCCCCGGAATGAGCAGTTCTTC. Translation gives CASGLAGPRNEQFF. Combining the CDR3 with reference TRBV28 and TRBJ2-1 gives the whole variable domain DVKVTQSSRYLVKRTGEKVFLECVQDMDHENMFWYRQDPGLGLRLIYFSYDVKMKEKGDIPEGYSVSREKKERFSLILESASTNQTSMYLCASGLAGPRNEQFFGPGTRLTVL.

The chain carries TRBV28 and TRBJ1-5; the match to TRBD1 covers 7 bases. V was clipped by 3 bases and J by 6 bases; unmatched bases: 11. This CDR3 has 16 amino acids. Per germline, CDR1 MDHEN and CDR2 SYDVKM. CDR3 residues: CASSFRGYRGTQPQHF. CDR3 bases: TGTGCCAGCAGTTTTAGGGGCTACAGGGGTACTCAGCCCCAGCATTTT.

With respect to this clonotype: Here the CDR3 omits its conserved ending phenylalanine or tryptophan, so a read error is the likely source. The J gene is TRBJ2-2, the V gene TRBV27; 10 positions match TRBD1. Germline CDR1 is MNHEY and CDR2 is SMNVEV (reference sequence). The CDR3 is made up of 17 amino acids. The junction had 8 bases not matched to a gene; V was cut back by 5 bases and J by 2 bases. For the CDR3, the DNA is TGTGCCAGCAGTAGAGCCGGGACAGGGGAAAACACCGGGGAGCTGTTTTAT. Translating gives CASSRAGTGENTGELFY.

This clonotype was counted many times. The CDR3 spells CATRMETGSYGYTF. The CDR3 DNA is TGTGCCACCAGGATGGAAACAGGGTCCTATGGCTACACCTTC. V usage is TRBV15 and J usage is TRBJ1-2; the D gene is possibly TRBD1 (6 bases). The germline V gene has CDR1 LNHNV and CDR2 YYDKDF (reference sequence). V lost 6 bases and J lost 4, with 15 bases in between. The CDR3 length is 14 residues.

The sample holds a few counts of this clonotype. The chain employs TRBV6-1 and TRBJ2-3, with D possibly being TRBD1 (6 bases). Per germline, CDR1 MNHNS and CDR2 SASEGT. V was shortened by 10 bases and J by 3 bases, with 17 bases between the two germline ends. This CDR3 comprises 14 residues. In DNA, the CDR3 is TGTGCCACCAACCGGGACAAGGGGACAGATACGCAGTATTTT. As protein: CATNRDKGTDTQYF.

Only a few counts were recorded for this clonotype. Germline and junction disagree at one end, which may indicate a read error. This sequence joins TRBV19 and TRBJ2-1; TRBD1 aligns across 8 bases. Germline lookup yields CDR1 LNHDA and CDR2 SQIVND (reference sequence). CDR3 length: 16 residues. CDR3 bases: TGTGCCAGTAGCATTGGAGGACAGGGACCCTACAATGAGCAGTCCTTC. It specifies CASSIGGQGPYNEQSF.

There are many counts of this clonotype. DNA of the CDR3: TGCGCCAGCAGTCCTGGACTAGCGGGAGGGCCGAGCGAGCAGTACTTC. This encodes CASSPGLAGGPSEQYF. This chain uses TRBV5-1 with TRBJ2-7; 15 bases are a match to TRBD2. The V gene's germline CDR1 is SGHRS and CDR2 YFSETQ. The CDR3 is made up of 16 amino acids. V gave up 5 bases and J gave up 6 bases; unmatched junction bases: 9.

This clonotype was picked up one time. The chain employs TRBV9 and TRBJ2-1; TRBD2 aligns across 11 bases. V dropped 2 bases and J dropped 6; count of bases not matched to a gene: 4. Per germline, CDR1 SGDLS and CDR2 YYNGEE. This CDR3 has 15 amino acids. The CDR3 DNA is TGTGCCAGCAGCGTCGGGACTAGCGGCGGCAATGAGCAGTTCTTC. Protein sequence: CASSVGTSGGNEQFF.

This clonotype was counted at least ten times. The gene calls are TRBV5-6 and TRBJ2-3; 7 positions agree with TRBD2. Germline trimming cut 2 bases from V and 3 bases from J; bases unmatched to any gene: 15. The CDR3 length is 18 residues. Germline V gives CDR1 SGHDT, CDR2 YYEEEE. The CDR3 loop reads CASSFRGARRGGTDTQYF. The CDR3, as DNA: TGTGCCAGCAGCTTTCGCGGGGCCCGGCGGGGAGGGACAGATACGCAGTATTTT.

The table lists this clonotype with many counts. The chain couples TRBV29-1 to TRBJ1-1, with D tentatively TRBD1 (6 bases). V was shortened by 4 bases and J by 1 base, with 13 bases between the two germline ends. CDR1 is SQVTM, CDR2 ANQGSEA, per germline. CDR3 length: 14 residues. The CDR3 nucleotides are TGCAGCGTTGCTTTTTCAGGGGCGAACACTGAAGCTTTCTTT. It codes for CSVAFSGANTEAFF.

Notes on this clonotype: This may be a read error: a much more frequent sequence differs by one nucleotide. This chain uses TRBV3-1 with TRBJ1-6, with D tentatively TRBD1 (6 bases). V lost 4 bases and J 7 bases, leaving 14 bases between the germline ends. The CDR3 runs 15 residues. Germline V gene data show CDR1 as LGHDT and CDR2 as YNNKEL (reference sequence). CDR3 nucleotides: TGTGCCAGCAGCCGAGGCACAGGGTTAAATTCACCCCTCCACTTT. It encodes CASSRGTGLNSPLHF.

This clonotype showed up many times. This rearrangement joins TRBV27 to TRBJ2-7; 10 bases match TRBD2. V trimming: 1 base; J trimming: 5 bases; junction bases outside the gene matches: 11. The CDR3 runs 17 residues. In germline, CDR1 is MNHEY, CDR2 SMNVEV (reference sequence). CDR3 sequence reads: CASSLWASSGRLDEQYF. As DNA, the CDR3 is TGTGCCAGCAGTTTATGGGCTTCTAGCGGGAGACTTGACGAGCAGTACTTC.

This clonotype is a singleton in its sample. The chain links TRBV2 to TRBJ2-3; TRBD2 agrees at 9 bases. This CDR3 is 18 amino acids long. Germline V gene data show CDR1 as SNHLY and CDR2 as FYNNEI. Trimming at V came to 3 bases and at J to 2 bases, leaving 12 bases not matched to a gene. The CDR3 loop reads CASSDSRRLAEYTDTQYF. The CDR3 region has the DNA TGTGCCAGCAGTGATTCCCGAAGACTAGCGGAATACACAGATACGCAGTATTTT.

This clonotype was counted at least ten times. The chain recombines TRBV2 with TRBJ1-5, with 7 bases matching TRBD1. V was pared by 6 bases and J by 5 bases, with 4 bases of the junction left unmatched. The CDR3 consists of 13 residues. Per germline, CDR1 SNHLY and CDR2 FYNNEI. Here the CDR3 DNA reads TGTGCCAGCAGGGGGGACAGTTATCAGCCCCAGCATTTT. This sequence encodes CASRGDSYQPQHF. The entire variable domain, with the rest obtained from reference TRBV2 and TRBJ1-5, is as follows: EPEVTQTPSHQVTQMGQEVILRCVPISNHLYFYWYRQILGQKVEFLVSFYNNEISEKSEIFDDQFSVERPDGSNFTLKIRSTKLEDSAMYFCASRGDSYQPQHFGDGTRLSIL.

This clonotype was counted between two and nine times. The genes are TRBV19 and TRBJ2-1, with 10 bases that match TRBD2. Germline lookup yields CDR1 LNHDA and CDR2 SQIVND (reference sequence). The CDR3 sequence is 16 residues long. V lost 5 bases, J lost 0 bases, and 4 bases stayed unmatched. The CDR3 is CASSWPSGSSYNEQFF. CDR3 DNA: TGTGCCAGTAGTTGGCCTAGCGGGAGCTCCTACAATGAGCAGTTCTTC.

This clonotype was detected a few times. This chain links TRBV29-1 with TRBJ2-3, with TRBD2 matching 9 bases. The CDR3 has 14 residues. V was clipped by 7 bases and J by 2 bases; unmatched bases: 7. Germline V gene lookup returns CDR1 SQVTM and CDR2 ANQGSEA. This CDR3 reads CSAPTSGLTDTQYF. The CDR3 nucleotides read TGCAGCGCCCCGACTAGCGGCCTCACAGATACGCAGTATTTT.

This clonotype was seen ten or more times. The rearrangement joins TRBV5-1 to TRBJ2-3, with 8 nucleotides matching TRBD1. Germline CDR1 and CDR2: SGHRS and YFSETQ. Trimming at V came to 4 bases and at J to 0 bases, leaving 4 bases not matched to a gene. The CDR3 is 15 amino acids. CDR3 sequence reads: CASSGTGESTDTQYF. In DNA form, the CDR3 reads TGCGCCAGCAGCGGGACAGGAGAAAGCACAGATACGCAGTATTTT.

This clonotype was recorded at least ten times. This chain links TRBV2 with TRBJ1-5; D call uncertain. This CDR3 spans 14 amino acids. V lost 4 bases to trimming and J lost 0 bases, with 7 bases between them. The germline CDR1 and CDR2 sequences are SNHLY and FYNNEI. The DNA for the CDR3 is TGTGCCAGCAGTGGGGTAATTAGCAATCAGCCCCAGCATTTT. This gives the protein CASSGVISNQPQHF. Full variable domain (rest looked up from reference TRBV2 and TRBJ1-5): EPEVTQTPSHQVTQMGQEVILRCVPISNHLYFYWYRQILGQKVEFLVSFYNNEISEKSEIFDDQFSVERPDGSNFTLKIRSTKLEDSAMYFCASSGVISNQPQHFGDGTRLSIL.

The CDR3 reads CATSKLTGENEQFF. Written as DNA, the CDR3 is TGTGCCACCAGCAAACTAACAGGGGAGAATGAGCAGTTCTTC. The chain recombines TRBV15 with TRBJ2-1; 7 bases are shared with TRBD1. CDR1 LNHNV and CDR2 YYDKDF come from the germline V gene (reference sequence). Germline trimming cut 4 bases from V and 7 bases from J; bases unmatched to any gene: 7. There are 14 residues in the CDR3.

The genes are TRBV10-3 and TRBJ1-2; D possibly corresponds to TRBD1 (5 bases). Per germline, CDR1 ENHRY and CDR2 SYGVKD. The CDR3 consists of 15 residues. V shed 7 bases and J shed 2 bases, with 17 bases lying between them. CDR3 in DNA: TGTGCCATCAATTTATCCGGGACTCGCAACTATGGCTACACCTTC. Translating it yields CAINLSGTRNYGYTF.

This clonotype was found many times. The V gene is TRBV28, the J gene TRBJ2-3; 11 bases agree with TRBD1. This CDR3 comprises 15 residues. Losses at the gene ends were 6 bases for V and 4 bases for J; bases not matched to a gene: 6. Germline assignment: CDR1 MDHEN and CDR2 SYDVKM. CDR3 sequence reads: CASRGTGGFADTQYF. DNA of the CDR3: TGTGCCAGCAGAGGGACAGGGGGTTTTGCAGATACGCAGTATTTT.

This clonotype showed up just a few times. The V gene is TRBV7-9, the J gene TRBJ2-5; tentative D call: TRBD1 (6 bases). The CDR3 is made up of 14 amino acids. The V end lost 2 bases, the J end lost 5 bases, and 12 bases lay between the germline ends. Per germline, CDR1 SEHNR and CDR2 FQNEAQ (reference sequence). CDR3 DNA: TGTGCCAGCAGCTTATCAGGGGAACGGGAGACCCAGTACTTC. The encoded protein is CASSLSGERETQYF.